A selection of T cell receptor beta chains follows, all from one sample in a study of response to subunit inactivated influenza vaccine. MiXCR, applied by TCRdb to the RT-PCR reads, yields one record per CDR3 protein. The sample shows about 780,000 distinct CDR3 sequences, approximately 17% of them seen only once. Sequencing used PBMCs from blood, obtained roughly 5 days after vaccination. The receptors were gathered from a man over 45 who received an inactivated influenza vaccine. The conserved cysteine and the conserved F or W are not part of the CDR3 here. Fields, in order: J gene, V gene, CDR3 protein.

TRBJ2-2,TRBV5-5,ASRSKGLAGGTGELF
TRBJ1-2,TRBV6-1,ASRTRGASNYGYT
TRBJ2-2,TRBV20-1,SARARGSRQGGELF
TRBJ1-5,TRBV27,ASSPALVQPQH
TRBJ2-6,TRBV5-1,ASNRGQPGANVLT
TRBJ1-1,TRBV12-3/TRBV12-4,ASSPGTDEAF
TRBJ2-7,TRBV12-3/TRBV12-4,ASSYDWTYEQY
TRBJ2-7,TRBV28,AMGRGLPCEQY
TRBJ2-1,TRBV6-2/TRBV6-3,ASSHQTFGQTLYNEQF
TRBJ2-1,TRBV3-1,ASSPGLAGGFEQF
TRBJ2-7,TRBV15,ATSRGLFYEQY
TRBJ2-3,TRBV29-1,SVERDFTDTQY
TRBJ2-5,TRBV4-1,ASSRGMGSGQETQY
TRBJ2-3,TRBV4-3,ASSQDLLAADTQY
TRBJ1-2,TRBV5-1,ASSSEQGGKNGYT
TRBJ2-1,TRBV9,ASSPRLSYNEQF
TRBJ2-3,TRBV7-3,ASSLTTTSGRNTDTQY
TRBJ1-5,TRBV12-3/TRBV12-4,ASSRETGSYQPQH
TRBJ1-5,TRBV12-3/TRBV12-4,ASKLGGAQPQH
TRBJ2-3,TRBV5-1,ASSRYTLAEDTQY
TRBJ2-1,TRBV5-1,ASSLAQAYNEQF
TRBJ1-1,TRBV7-9,ASSLALTAF
TRBJ2-3,TRBV9,ASSVVATRDTQY
TRBJ2-1,TRBV20-1,SATPGLTNLF
TRBJ2-7,TRBV27,ASSSLWGQGGRYEQY
TRBJ2-7,TRBV21-1,ASSKGDRSSYEQY
TRBJ1-6,TRBV9,ASNLGTGPNSPLH
TRBJ2-1,TRBV12-3/TRBV12-4,ASRRDRDNEQF
TRBJ2-7,TRBV20-1,SASERGRGYEQY
TRBJ2-7,TRBV7-9,ASSPDSGAYEQY
TRBJ2-7,TRBV9,ASSVGQGAIYEQY
TRBJ1-5,TRBV20-1,SAFDRDGQPQH
TRBJ2-1,TRBV7-6,ASSSKTSGGLNEQF
TRBJ2-3,TRBV12-3/TRBV12-4,ASSFGASTDTQY
TRBJ2-5,TRBV11-2,ASSLQGGHETQY
TRBJ1-1,TRBV12-3/TRBV12-4,ASSSLLRTPSTEAF
TRBJ2-1,TRBV20-1,SAPNVGGPNEQF
TRBJ2-3,TRBV4-3,ASSSTGKDTQY
TRBJ2-2,TRBV7-2,ASSLWGGGPTGELF
TRBJ2-2,TRBV5-1,ASSPGQHTNTGELF
TRBJ1-1,TRBV11-2,ASSLGVAMNTEAF
TRBJ1-2,TRBV6-5,ASSYSPGSSYGYT
TRBJ2-2,TRBV7-2,ASSLELNTGELF
TRBJ2-7,TRBV5-6,ASCLASGTLVYEQY
TRBJ2-7,TRBV7-2,ASSRRNSGAHEQY
TRBJ2-1,TRBV6-2/TRBV6-3,ASSYSWRNEQF
TRBJ2-2,TRBV29-1,SVGLAGAAMELF
TRBJ2-4,TRBV6-5,ASSYREGTKNIQY
TRBJ1-1,TRBV6-1,ASSGQGYTEAF
TRBJ1-5,TRBV5-1,ASSLGGLGNQPQH
TRBJ1-3,TRBV12-3/TRBV12-4,ASSLDGVSGNTIY
TRBJ2-7,TRBV28,ASNSRLTQQY